The T cell receptor beta chain described here comes from a study of blood T cell repertoires in COVID-19. The CDR3 is 14 residues long. V lost 1 base and J 3 bases, leaving 7 bases between the germline ends. The V gene's germline CDR1 is SGHVS and CDR2 FQNEAQ. This clone was detected only a few times. Exposed study participants had met a COVID-19 case within 2 weeks before entry. The method was immunoSEQ multiplex PCR; TCRdb's version includes in-frame clones alone and lacks a portion of them. The sample consists of around 330,000 clones, 85% of them appearing once. Source material: PBMCs or T cells enriched from blood (not recorded which). The TCR originated in a woman in her twenties or thirties who had been exposed to COVID-19. This chain connects TRBV7-8 to TRBJ1-3; D is unclear. CDR3 coding DNA: TGTGCCAGCAGCTTAGGGGCAGGTGGAAACACCATATATTTT. This codes for CASSLGAGGNTIYF. Using reference TRBV7-8 and TRBJ1-3 for the parts outside the CDR3, the full variable domain is GAGVSQSPRYKVAKRGQDVALRCDPISGHVSLFWYQQALGQGPEFLTYFQNEAQLDKSGLPSDRFFAERPEGSVSTLKIQRTQQEDSAVYLCASSLGAGGNTIYFGEGSWLTVV.